This TCR beta chain was documented in a study of cytomegalovirus exposure and HLA in healthy donors. Findings and limits, study-wide: Most CMV-associated TCR beta chains appeared HLA-restricted in a later analysis. Associated with HLA alleles at 0.05 false discovery rate in a later analysis were 16,951 TCR beta sequences. In an earlier analysis, most TCR beta V segments were productive about 87% or about 30% of the time. Listed as cytomegalovirus-associated were 150 to 200 TCR beta chains.

The CDR3 is 14 residues long. The germline CDR1 and CDR2 sequences are SNHLY and FYNNEI. After removal of 6 bases from V and 7 bases from J, the junction contained 9 bases not matched to a gene. With regard to this clone: Its antigen remains unidentified.

The PCR employed 60 Vbeta primers together with 13 Jbeta primers. Clones were sequenced by immunoSEQ multiplex PCR, and TCRdb holds only the in-frame ones, with some missing. The sample records approximately 160,000 clones, roughly 77% being singletons. The sequence was obtained from a male donor in good health and CMV-seronegative. Material: PBMCs. The chain carries TRBV2 and TRBJ2-1; TRBD2 matches 7 bases. The CDR3 DNA reads as TGTGCCAGCAGGGGGGGGTTCCAGGGAAATGAGCAGTTCTTC. This gives the protein CASRGGFQGNEQFF. The entire variable domain, with the rest obtained from reference TRBV2 and TRBJ2-1, is as follows: EPEVTQTPSHQVTQMGQEVILRCVPISNHLYFYWYRQILGQKVEFLVSFYNNEISEKSEIFDDQFSVERPDGSNFTLKIRSTKLEDSAMYFCASRGGFQGNEQFFGPGTRLTVL.